Reported below is one T cell receptor beta chain. This sample was included in a study of identical twins. TCRdb used MiXCR to reprocess the 5' RACE reads, holding one entry per CDR3 protein. The top ten clones hold about 0.25% of a sample with around 1.7 million distinct CDR3 sequences, roughly a third of them seen once. The CDR3 runs to 14 residues. Between the trimmed V and J ends, which lost 3 bases and 2 bases, there was a span of 9 bases. Germline CDR1 is SGHVS and CDR2 is FQNEAQ. Sequences were obtained from cord blood. This chain connects TRBV7-8 to TRBJ2-3; D is unresolved. This TCR derives from a newborn girl in good health. The CDR3 region has the DNA TGTGCCAGCAGCTTTAACGGCAACACAGATACGCAGTATTTT. Translating gives CASSFNGNTDTQYF.